These T cell receptor beta chains were read from a single sample in a study of T-cell memory formation after mild COVID-19. One entry per CDR3 protein results from TCRdb running MiXCR on the 5' RACE reads. The sample holds about 240,000 distinct CDR3 sequences, around 10% seen once. The sequencing sample was made of PBMCs or a T cell subset sorted from them (not recorded which). These receptor sequences come from a man between 18 and 29 years old who had mild COVID-19 (a few samples of this study predate the infection). Cell type and time point are not known. CDR3s include the opening cysteine and the closing phenylalanine or tryptophan. The D gene is left open where the match is weak. Part of the rows lack a size; the others show once, few, many or a class for expanded clones.

clone_size	j_call	v_call	d_call	cdr3_nt	cdr3_aa
few	TRBJ1-5	TRBV28	-	TGTGCCAGCAGTTTGGCGTTTCAGCCCCAGCATTTT	CASSLAFQPQHF
-	TRBJ1-2	TRBV29-1	-	TGCAGCGTTGGAGGGGGGACCTATGGCTACACCTTC	CSVGGGTYGYTF
-	TRBJ2-1	TRBV10-3	TRBD1	TGTGCCATCAGTCCCGACAGGGTTGGAAATGAGCAGTTCTTC	CAISPDRVGNEQFF
-	TRBJ2-5	TRBV28	-	TGTGCCAGCAGCCCGGGGGAGAAGGGGTCGTCCCAGTACTTC	CASSPGEKGSSQYF
-	TRBJ2-7	TRBV25-1	-	TGTGCCAGCAGTGGAGAGCAGTACTTC	CASSGEQYF
-	TRBJ2-1	TRBV7-2	-	TGTGCCAGCAGCTCAAGACTAGTCTACAATGAGCAGTTCTTC	CASSSRLVYNEQFF
many	TRBJ2-3	TRBV12-3/TRBV12-4	-	TGTGCCAGCAGTTCGGGGGCCTTCTCCTCTAGCACAGATACGCAGTATTTT	CASSSGAFSSSTDTQYF
-	TRBJ1-4	TRBV7-2	-	TGTGCCAGCAGCTTAAGGTTCGGGGAACTGTTTTTT	CASSLRFGELFF
few	TRBJ1-2	TRBV3-1	TRBD1	TGTGCCAGCAGCCAAGAGGACAGGCACTATGGCTACACCTTC	CASSQEDRHYGYTF
-	TRBJ2-1	TRBV7-6	TRBD2	TGTGCCAGCTCGAGAGCGGGGGGCTATGAGCAGTTCTTC	CASSRAGGYEQFF
many	TRBJ2-3	TRBV7-3	-	TGTGCCAGCAGCTCCTGGGGGGGCGGGTCTACAGATACGCAGTATTTT	CASSSWGGGSTDTQYF
few	TRBJ1-3	TRBV30	-	TGTGCCTGGAGTGAAAACACCGACAGCTCTGGAAACACCATATATTTT	CAWSENTDSSGNTIYF
many	TRBJ1-6	TRBV25-1	-	TGTGCCAGCAGTGAATTCAACGGGGCAGGGGCTAATTCACCCCTCCACTTT	CASSEFNGAGANSPLHF
-	TRBJ1-1	TRBV9	-	TGTGCCAGCAGCCCGGACGGATTGAACACTGAAGCTTTCTTT	CASSPDGLNTEAFF
-	TRBJ2-3	TRBV12-3/TRBV12-4	-	TGTGCCAGCGGGAATACAGATACGCAGTATTTT	CASGNTDTQYF
-	TRBJ2-7	TRBV11-2	TRBD1	TGTGCCAGCAGCTTACTCCCGGGACAGGTCTACGAGCAGTACTTC	CASSLLPGQVYEQYF
many	TRBJ1-1	TRBV14	-	TGTGCCAGCAGCCTAGGACCTTACACTGAAGCTTTCTTT	CASSLGPYTEAFF
-	TRBJ1-1	TRBV6-5	TRBD1	TGTGCCAGCAGTCGGACAGGTGTAATCACTGAAGCTTTCTTT	CASSRTGVITEAFF
-	TRBJ2-5	TRBV6-2/TRBV6-3	-	TGTGCCAGCAGTTACCGTAGCGGATTAGAGACCCAGTACTTC	CASSYRSGLETQYF
-	TRBJ2-2	TRBV20-1	-	TGCAGTGTCCTCACAGGCACCGGGGAGCTGTTTTTT	CSVLTGTGELFF
many	TRBJ2-1	TRBV6-6	TRBD2	TGTGCCAGCATAGCGGGGGGCATCGGCAGGAATGAGCAGTTCTTC	CASIAGGIGRNEQFF
many	TRBJ2-2	TRBV7-2	-	TGTGCCAGCAGCTTAGTAGGGCGAACCGGGGAGCTGTTTTTT	CASSLVGRTGELFF
-	TRBJ2-7	TRBV7-9	-	TGTGCCAGCAGCTCAGGTCGTTACTACGAGCAGTACTTC	CASSSGRYYEQYF
-	TRBJ2-5	TRBV29-1	-	TGCAGCGTTGACAGGGGCCGGCGAGAGACCCAGTACTTC	CSVDRGRRETQYF
-	TRBJ1-5	TRBV19	-	TGTGCCAGTACTGGTTTCCACCAGCCCCAGCATTTT	CASTGFHQPQHF
few	TRBJ1-1	TRBV5-1	-	TGCGCCAGCAGCTCGTACAGGGCGAACACTGAAGCTTTCTTT	CASSSYRANTEAFF
-	TRBJ2-7	TRBV12-3/TRBV12-4	-	TGTGCCAGCAGAGACTCCAGGGGGGACGAGCAGTACTTC	CASRDSRGDEQYF
few	TRBJ1-5	TRBV4-2	TRBD1	TGTGCCAGCAGCCAGAGGGAGGGACAGAATCAGCCCCAGCATTTT	CASSQREGQNQPQHF
many	TRBJ2-3	TRBV6-5	TRBD2	TGTGCCAGCAGCCCACTGCGGGGGAGCGGAGATACGCAGTATTTT	CASSPLRGSGDTQYF
-	TRBJ1-5	TRBV2	-	TGTGCCAGCGGGGGCAGGGGAGGAAATCAGCCCCAGCATTTT	CASGGRGGNQPQHF
many	TRBJ2-1	TRBV11-2	TRBD2	TGTGCCAGCAGCCACAGCGGGGGCCCCGTCCGGGGAGGGTTCTTC	CASSHSGGPVRGGFF
many	TRBJ2-3	TRBV7-2	TRBD2	TGTGCCAGCAGCTTAGTCGGGGGGAGGGCAGATACGCAGTATTTT	CASSLVGGRADTQYF
few	TRBJ2-5	TRBV7-7	TRBD1	TGTGCCAGCAGCTTAGGAGGGGGCTCGATAGAGACCCAGTACTTC	CASSLGGGSIETQYF
-	TRBJ1-1	TRBV7-9	TRBD1	TGTGCCAGCAGCTCACTCCGGGACAGGGACACTGAAGCTTTCTTT	CASSSLRDRDTEAFF
many	TRBJ2-5	TRBV7-9	-	TGTGCCAGCAGCTTCTCAGGACGGAGAGAGACCCAGTACTTC	CASSFSGRRETQYF